This TCR beta chain was recovered during a study of control samples from healthy donors and cancer patients (dated by TCRdb to 2018 to 2020). In the case of this clone: The specificity of this receptor is unknown. The record has no base qualities; no much larger clone is one base away.

The junction carries 11 bases between V and J, which are trimmed by 0 bases and 1 base respectively. From its cysteine to its phenylalanine, the CDR3 spans 17 amino acids. This entry keeps only the CDR3 DNA: 51 bases, framed from base 1. CDR1 SGHRS and CDR2 YFSETQ were looked up in the germline V gene. Libraries were built with the immunoSEQ multiplex PCR assay. The source is immuneACCESS, and TCRdb retained only in-frame sequences with V and J called. Part of the clones is not carried over; for the studies checked, unresolved V genes explain less than half of this, and the remainder is unexplained. The sample table shows 150,000 to 200,000 clones, and over 85% are seen once. In total, the top ten clones hold 1.3% to 1.5% of the sample.

This receptor was obtained from a man aged 30-40 years in good health. The specimen was blood. The V gene is TRBV5-1 and the J gene is TRBJ1-6; the D gene assignment is ambiguous. The CDR3 is CASSLADWRSYNSPLHF. The DNA sequence reads TGCGCCAGCAGCTTGGCCGACTGGAGATCCTATAATTCACCCCTCCACTTT.